The next 29 T cell receptor beta chains were all read from a single sample in a study of T cells in Graves' hyperthyroidism and ophthalmopathy. The CDR3 regions of TCR beta were amplified from RNA transcripts. First-round RT-PCR targeting the TCR CDR3 was performed with the HTBI primer set. One entry per CDR3 protein, called by TCRdb with MiXCR from the multiplex PCR reads. In the table there are hundreds of thousands of distinct CDR3 sequences, 30% to 40% of which are singletons. Sequencing was carried out using blood. These receptors all come from a middle-aged woman with Graves' hyperthyroidism.

Comments on this clonotype: An end of the junction differs from the germline gene, which may be a read error. The J gene is TRBJ2-3, the V gene TRBV7-9; D gene ambiguous. In germline, CDR1 is SEHNR, CDR2 FQNEAQ (reference sequence). The length of the CDR3 is 13 residues. In DNA form, the CDR3 reads TGTGCCAGCAGCTTAGAGGGCCCAGATACGCGGTATTTT. Translated, it gives CASSLEGPDTRYF.

This clonotype was observed at least ten times. The V gene is TRBV20-1, the J gene TRBJ2-7, with D possibly TRBD1 on 6 matching bases. The V gene's germline CDR1 is DFQATT and CDR2 SNEGSKA (reference sequence). Trimming removed 3 bases at V and 2 bases at J, with 11 bases between. This CDR3 is 13 amino acids long. The CDR3 DNA is TGCAGTGCTAGGGACAGCCTAACCTACGAGCAGTACTTC. It codes for CSARDSLTYEQYF.

At least ten counts were recorded for this clonotype. At one boundary the junction diverges from the germline segment, which might be a read error. The chain is built from TRBV7-7 and TRBJ1-5, with TRBD1 matching over 11 bases. Germline V gene sequence: CDR1 SSHAT, CDR2 FNYEAQ (reference sequence). This CDR3 contains 15 residues. The CDR3 sequence is CASSSWDRGNQPQHF. CDR3 coding DNA: TGTGCTAGCAGCTCCTGGGACAGGGGGAATCAGCCCCAGCATTTT.

This clonotype was counted many times. The CDR3, as DNA: TGTGCCAGCAGCTTAAACGTAAGGGGGGAGCAGTACTTC. Protein sequence: CASSLNVRGEQYF. The chain employs TRBV7-9 and TRBJ2-7, with D possibly matching TRBD1 (6 bases). Trimming removed 2 bases at V and 7 bases at J, with 12 bases between. CDR3 length: 13 residues. Germline CDR1 is SEHNR and CDR2 is FQNEAQ (reference sequence). Supplemented by reference TRBV7-9 and TRBJ2-7, the full variable domain reads DTGVSQNPRHKITKRGQNVTFRCDPISEHNRLYWYRQTLGQGPEFLTYFQNEAQLEKSRLLSDRFSAERPKGSFSTLEIQRTEQGDSAMYLCASSLNVRGEQYFGPGTRLTVT.

The V and J genes are TRBV11-2 and TRBJ2-3, with 9 nucleotides matching TRBD2. Germline V gene lookup returns CDR1 SGHAT and CDR2 FQNNGV. The V and J ends lost 5 bases and 5 bases, in that order; junction bases with no gene match: 11. CDR3 size: 16 residues. CDR3 residues: CASSLRGGRGGDTQYF. In nucleotides, the CDR3 is TGTGCCAGCAGCCTGCGAGGCGGGAGGGGGGGAGATACGCAGTATTTT.

This clonotype was counted at least ten times. The V and J genes are TRBV20-1 and TRBJ2-5; 10 bases agree with TRBD2. V gave up 6 bases and J gave up 1 base; unmatched junction bases: 5. The CDR3 contains 14 residues. Looked up from germline, CDR1 is DFQATT and CDR2 is SNEGSKA (reference sequence). The DNA of the CDR3 is TGCAGTGCCTTTCTAGCGGGAGTCCAAGAGACCCAGTACTTC. This sequence encodes CSAFLAGVQETQYF.

This clonotype was recorded at least ten times. The rearrangement joins TRBV5-1 to TRBJ2-7; 7 nucleotides agree with TRBD1. The CDR3 is made up of 13 amino acids. Germline CDR1 reads SGHRS; CDR2 reads YFSETQ. J was trimmed by 5 bases and V by 4 bases; bases with no gene match: 6. The CDR3 bases are TGCGCCAGCAGCCTGGAAGGGGGCCACGAGCAGTACTTC. Its translation is CASSLEGGHEQYF.

The CDR3 region is CASSPRDGAQETQYF. CDR3 in DNA: TGTGCCAGCTCACCCCGGGACGGAGCCCAGGAGACCCAGTACTTC. The V gene is TRBV6-1, the J gene TRBJ2-5; the D gene could be TRBD1 or TRBD2 (5 bases each). V was shortened by 8 bases and J by 5 bases, with 21 bases between the two germline ends. Germline values: CDR1 MNHNS, CDR2 SASEGT. The CDR3 runs 15 residues.

This clonotype was seen a few times. The chain combines TRBV24-1 with TRBJ2-5; 9 bases are shared with TRBD1. The CDR3 contains 16 residues. J was trimmed by 4 bases and V by 4 bases; bases with no gene match: 9. The germline gives CDR1 KGHDR, CDR2 SFDVKD. DNA for the CDR3: TGTGCCACCAGTGACCACCTTACAGGGGGCGGAGAGACCCAGTACTTC. Its protein product is CATSDHLTGGGETQYF.

As regards this clonotype: Compared with germline, one end of the junction differs, possibly owing to a read error. V is TRBV24-1 and J is TRBJ1-1; perhaps TRBD1 as D (6 bases). The CDR3 totals 11 residues. Germline V gives CDR1 KGHDR, CDR2 SFDVKD. The CDR3 loop reads CATGGGTEASF. As DNA, the CDR3 is TGTGCCACCGGGGGGGGCACTGAAGCTTCCTTT.

This clonotype has just a few counts. J is TRBJ1-5 and V is TRBV3-1; no reliable D call. This CDR3 comprises 14 residues. Trimming left V 8 bases short and J 0 bases short, with 11 bases between. Per the germline V gene, CDR1 is LGHDT and CDR2 is YNNKEL (reference sequence). The CDR3 DNA follows: TGTGCCAGCCGTTCCTCCGGTAGCAATCAGCCCCAGCATTTT. It is translated as CASRSSGSNQPQHF.

The chain joins TRBV29-1 to TRBJ2-7; 7 positions match TRBD1. This CDR3 has 22 amino acids. With 4 bases clipped from V and 0 bases from J, the junction kept 30 bases outside the gene matches. Looked up from germline, CDR1 is SQVTM and CDR2 is ANQGSEA. Here the CDR3 reads CSVGRFAGQAKPDTIFSYEQYF. The DNA of the CDR3 is TGCAGCGTTGGAAGATTCGCCGGACAGGCTAAACCTGATACAATATTCTCCTACGAGCAGTACTTC.

The gene calls are TRBV29-1 and TRBJ1-5, with TRBD1 matching 12 bases. J gave up 2 bases and V 6 bases, and 5 bases lay outside the gene matches. The CDR3 has 15 amino acids. In germline, CDR1 is SQVTM, CDR2 ANQGSEA. DNA for the CDR3: TGCAGCGTCTCCGGGACAGGGGGCGGCAATCAGCCCCAGCATTTT. It is translated as CSVSGTGGGNQPQHF.

The chain is built from TRBV12-3 or TRBV12-4 and TRBJ1-5; 10 positions match TRBD1. V gave up 1 base and J gave up 2 bases; unmatched junction bases: 2. The CDR3 sequence is 16 residues long. The CDR3 sequence: CASSLGQGAGNQPQHF. In DNA form, the CDR3 reads TGTGCCAGCAGTTTAGGACAGGGGGCGGGCAATCAGCCCCAGCATTTT.

As concerns this clonotype: This CDR3 is missing its conserved last phenylalanine or tryptophan, likely due to a read error. The chain couples TRBV2 to TRBJ1-6; 8 positions match TRBD1. Germline V gene data show CDR1 as SNHLY and CDR2 as FYNNEI. The length of the CDR3 is 17 residues. The CDR3 sequence is CASSEGRRRTGNSPLHL. The CDR3 DNA follows: TGTGCCAGTAGTGAAGGGAGAAGGAGGACAGGGAATTCACCCCTCCACCTT.

This clonotype was recorded many times. The chain uses TRBV7-2 and TRBJ2-2; D is uncertain. Looked up from germline, CDR1 is SGHTA and CDR2 is FQGNSA. This CDR3 is built from 15 residues. Trimming shortened V by 3 bases and J by 2 bases, and 10 bases separated the two germline ends. The CDR3 region has the DNA TGTGCCAGCAGCTTCCGGGTCTCTAACACCGGGGAGCTGTTTTTT. This sequence encodes CASSFRVSNTGELFF.

The CDR3 DNA is TGCGCCAGCGGATTAACAGGGAACACTGAAGCTTTCTTT. This translates into CASGLTGNTEAFF. The chain has TRBV5-1 and TRBJ1-1; tentatively, D is TRBD1 (5 bases). The V gene lost 7 bases and the J gene lost 1 base, with 11 bases spanning the gap. Germline values: CDR1 SGHRS, CDR2 YFSETQ. The CDR3 runs to 13 residues.

The sample holds many counts of this clonotype. The V call is TRBV6-5, the J call TRBJ1-5; tentative D call: TRBD1 (5 bases). The V end lost 5 bases, the J end lost 5 bases, and 10 bases lay between the germline ends. This CDR3 is 13 amino acids long. The V gene's germline CDR1 is MNHEY and CDR2 SVGAGI. The CDR3 nucleotides are TGTGCCAGCAGTCCAGACAGCGATCAGCCCCAGCATTTT. This codes for CASSPDSDQPQHF.

J is TRBJ1-2 and V is TRBV20-1, with a possible D match to TRBD1 (5 bases). The CDR3 is 16 residues long. V was cut by 5 bases and J by 3 bases, with 22 bases left in between. CDR1 and CDR2 from the germline V gene are DFQATT and SNEGSKA (reference sequence). CDR3 in DNA: TGCAGTGCTCTTCCAGGGTCGGTATTCGATGACTATGGCTACACCTTC. This translates into CSALPGSVFDDYGYTF.

Details on this clonotype: Just one base apart from a much larger clone, this may be a read error. The CDR3 DNA is TGTGCCAGCAACTTAGATGCTCCCACCGAGGCTTTCTTT. Its translation is CASNLDAPTEAFF. The rearrangement uses TRBV7-2 and TRBJ1-1; D uncertain. Germline V CDR1 and CDR2: SGHTA, FQGNSA. The CDR3 has 13 residues.

This clonotype was counted at least ten times. V gene TRBV6-5 combines with J gene TRBJ1-2; TRBD1 agrees at 10 bases. V lost 6 bases and J lost 5; bases outside the gene matches: 9. The CDR3 has 15 amino acids. Germline V gives CDR1 MNHEY, CDR2 SVGAGI. For the CDR3, the DNA is TGTGCCAGCAGCCCCCAGACAGGGGGCTTATATGGCTACACCTTC. It is translated as CASSPQTGGLYGYTF.

This clonotype was found a few times. The chain links TRBV11-2 to TRBJ2-5; possibly TRBD1 or TRBD2 for D (6 bases each). This CDR3 is built from 18 residues. The germline V gene has CDR1 SGHAT and CDR2 FQNNGV. V lost 5 bases, J lost 2 bases, and 24 bases lay in between. The chain's CDR3 is CASSPPPRDSTGQETQYF. CDR3 in DNA: TGTGCCAGCAGCCCACCCCCAAGGGACTCGACAGGACAAGAGACCCAGTACTTC.

The CDR3 sequence: CASSPRGLLVYEQYF. CDR3 coding DNA: TGTGCCAGCAGCCCGCGTGGGCTGTTGGTCTACGAGCAGTACTTC. This chain links TRBV5-6 with TRBJ2-7, with unresolved D. This CDR3 region has 15 residues. The germline V and J ends were trimmed by 4 bases and 3 bases, with 17 bases remaining between them. Germline lookup yields CDR1 SGHDT and CDR2 YYEEEE. Looking up the rest from reference TRBV5-6 and TRBJ2-7 gives the full variable domain: DAGVTQSPTHLIKTRGQQVTLRCSPKSGHDTVSWYQQALGQGPQFIFQYYEEEERQRGNFPDRFSGHQFPNYSSELNVNALLLGDSALYLCASSPRGLLVYEQYFGPGTRLTVT.

The genes are TRBV20-1 and TRBJ1-1, with 11 bases matching TRBD1. J gave up 5 bases and V 5 bases, and 4 bases lay outside the gene matches. The CDR3 totals 13 residues. From germline, CDR1 is DFQATT and CDR2 SNEGSKA (reference sequence). The DNA for the CDR3 is TGCAGTGCTCTCGGGACAGGGGGAACTGAAGCTTTCTTT. The encoded protein is CSALGTGGTEAFF.

This clonotype appeared a single time. One base away lies a much larger clone, so this may be a sequencing read error. The chain joins TRBV7-9 to TRBJ2-2, with 11 bases lining up with TRBD1. CDR1 and CDR2 (germline): SEHNR, FQNEAQ (reference sequence). The CDR3 runs to 16 residues. The CDR3: CASSIHRDRGDGEPFF. For the CDR3, the DNA is TGTGCCAGCAGCATCCACCGGGACAGGGGGGACGGGGAGCCGTTTTTT.

Concerning this clonotype itself: The CDR3 end shows no conserved phenylalanine or tryptophan, and so a read error is likely. This chain joins TRBV19 and TRBJ1-4; TRBD1 agrees at 8 bases. The CDR3 has 16 residues. V lost 5 bases and J lost 7; bases outside the gene matches: 12. The germline V gene has CDR1 LNHDA and CDR2 SQIVND (reference sequence). The CDR3 spells CASSPEPDRGGEKLFY. In DNA, the CDR3 is TGTGCCAGTAGTCCGGAACCTGACAGGGGAGGTGAAAAACTGTTTTAT.

The chain joins TRBV18 to TRBJ2-2; no reliable D call. With 1 base removed from V and 1 base from J, the gap between germline ends came to 7 bases. This CDR3 contains 15 residues. Germline CDR1 KGHSH, CDR2 LQKENI. In DNA form, the CDR3 reads TGTGCCAGCTCACCACGGCCATTGAACACCGGGGAGCTGTTTTTT. It encodes CASSPRPLNTGELFF.

This clonotype was picked up a small number of times. The chain joins TRBV7-8 to TRBJ1-5; D not resolved. The CDR3 totals 15 residues. V was shortened by 3 bases and J by 0 bases, with 9 bases between the two germline ends. In germline, CDR1 is SGHVS, CDR2 FQNEAQ. The CDR3 sequence is CASSFRRISNQPQHF. The CDR3 DNA is TGTGCCAGCAGCTTTCGACGGATTAGCAATCAGCCCCAGCATTTT.

The table lists this clonotype with a few counts. The V and J genes are TRBV20-1 and TRBJ2-5; D is possibly TRBD2 (6 bases). The CDR3 loop spans 12 amino acids. In germline, CDR1 is DFQATT, CDR2 SNEGSKA (reference sequence). The V gene lost 5 bases and the J gene lost 5 bases, with 12 bases spanning the gap. The CDR3 coding sequence is TGCAGTGCTCGCGGGGCGGGGGAGACCCAGTACTTC. Residues: CSARGAGETQYF.